The rows below give T cell receptor beta chains drawn from one sample of a study of T cells after yellow fever vaccination. MiXCR was run by TCRdb on the 5' RACE reads, yielding one entry per CDR3 protein. The sample holds about 240,000 distinct CDR3 sequences, 6.5% to 8.5% seen once. The sequencing used CD4+ T cells sorted from PBMCs, collected 15 days after the yellow fever booster vaccination. The source of these receptors is a man aged 25 to 40 who received the YFV17D yellow fever vaccine. Each CDR3 is given with its conserved first and last residue. A D gene is named only where the DNA matches it firmly. The size field is filled for only some rows; it gives once, few, many or a size class.

cdr3_nt cdr3_aa clone_size v_call d_call j_call
TGCGCCAGCAGCCCAGGGACTAGTATTGTTGCAGATACGCAGTATTTT CASSPGTSIVADTQYF many TRBV5-1 TRBD2 TRBJ2-3
TGTGCCAGCAGCTTAGTAGGGGGTGCGGTAGCCTGGGATACGCAGTATTTT CASSLVGGAVAWDTQYF many TRBV7-2 - TRBJ2-3
TGTGCCACCAGCAGAGATGTCGCGGGAGGGCTGCCGTTCTTC CATSRDVAGGLPFF - TRBV15 TRBD2 TRBJ2-1
TGTGCCAGCAGTTATTGGACCACAGATACGCAGTATTTT CASSYWTTDTQYF - TRBV28 - TRBJ2-3
TGTGCCACCAGCAGAGATGAGGGAAGCACCGGGGAGCTGTTTTTT CATSRDEGSTGELFF many TRBV15 - TRBJ2-2
TGTGCCAGCAGCGCTACTAGCGGGAGGACAAGTGAGCAGTTCTTC CASSATSGRTSEQFF many TRBV7-2 TRBD2 TRBJ2-1
TGTGCCAGCAGCATCAATCGGGGGGTGGACGAGCAGTACTTC CASSINRGVDEQYF - TRBV7-2 TRBD2 TRBJ2-7
TGCAGTGCTAGTTGGCAGGGACTAGCATCCTACAATGAGCAGTTCTTC CSASWQGLASYNEQFF few TRBV20-1 TRBD2 TRBJ2-1
TGTGCCAGCAGTGAAGGGGGAGGCGGCTACGAGCAGTACTTC CASSEGGGGYEQYF - TRBV6-1 - TRBJ2-7
TGTGCCAGCAGCCCAAAATATTTGGGGGTAACGAACAATGAGCAGTTCTTC CASSPKYLGVTNNEQFF few TRBV12-3/TRBV12-4 - TRBJ2-1
TGTGCCAGCAGCTGGAGGTCTAGCGGGTACAATGAGCAGTTCTTC CASSWRSSGYNEQFF few TRBV5-4 TRBD2 TRBJ2-1
TGCGCCAGCCTACGAGGTGCCCAGCCCCAGCATTTT CASLRGAQPQHF - TRBV5-1 - TRBJ1-5
TGTGCCAGCAGGAAAGAATCGGCTGCCTATGAAGCTTTCTTT CASRKESAAYEAFF - TRBV6-1 - TRBJ1-1
TGCGCCAGCAGCTGGTACAGGGGCCCCGAAGAGACCCAGTACTTC CASSWYRGPEETQYF - TRBV5-1 TRBD1 TRBJ2-5
TGCGCCAGCTTCCGAGAGGCGGGACTAGCAGCCCGAGATACGCAGTATTTT CASFREAGLAARDTQYF many TRBV5-1 TRBD2 TRBJ2-3
TGTGCCAGCAGCCTCACATCGGGAGTTTGGGAGCAGTACTTC CASSLTSGVWEQYF many TRBV7-9 - TRBJ2-7
TGCAGCGCGGCGCGGGCTGGGGAGACCCAGTACTTC CSAARAGETQYF few TRBV29-1 - TRBJ2-5
TGCAGTGCCGGGGGACGAGAACTAGCGGGACACGAGCAGTACTTC CSAGGRELAGHEQYF few TRBV20-1 TRBD2 TRBJ2-7
TGTGCCACCAGTGATTTAACTGAGCAGTTCTTC CATSDLTEQFF few TRBV24-1 - TRBJ2-1
TGTGCCGCGGGCACCCCCTCCTACAATGAGCAGTTCTTC CAAGTPSYNEQFF few TRBV10-3 - TRBJ2-1
TGCAGTGCTACCATAGGCTATGGCTACACCTTC CSATIGYGYTF few TRBV20-1 - TRBJ1-2
TGTGCCAGCAGTGGAGGGAGATATGAAAAACTGTTTTTT CASSGGRYEKLFF - TRBV7-2 - TRBJ1-4
TGCAGTGCTAGTGTGAATAGGGGACTAGCGAATTACAATGAGCAGTTCTTC CSASVNRGLANYNEQFF few TRBV20-1 TRBD2 TRBJ2-1
TGTGCCAGCAGCTTAGAGTTGGGACCCTACAATGAGCAGTTCTTC CASSLELGPYNEQFF few TRBV7-2 - TRBJ2-1
TGTGCCAGCAGCCTAATGCTCCAAGAGACCCAGTACTTC CASSLMLQETQYF few TRBV7-2 - TRBJ2-5
TGTGCCATCAGGGGGGAGGTTGAAAATGAGCAGTTCTTC CAIRGEVENEQFF many TRBV10-3 - TRBJ2-1
TGCGCCAGCAGCCCTGGAAGACAGGGGGAAAAACTGTTTTTT CASSPGRQGEKLFF - TRBV5-1 TRBD1 TRBJ1-4